This T cell receptor beta chain is from a study of blood T cell repertoires in COVID-19. Study at large: Samples came from the United States, Italy and Spain, spanning acute and convalescent COVID-19. T cells, B-cell-depleted T cells, or PBMCs supplied cDNA or gDNA.

Trimming stripped 4 bases from V and 0 bases from J, with 12 bases between. The CDR3 totals 16 residues. Per germline, CDR1 LNHDA and CDR2 SQIVND (reference sequence). This clone was seen a handful of times. In the authors' methods: Reference gene primer amplification in the assay estimated nucleated cell counts. TCRdb's copy holds only in-frame clones and misses some; the assay was immunoSEQ multiplex PCR. V, J and clone size are those of that table, while D and trimming were read from the DNA. The sample shows approximately 330,000 clones, roughly 90% of them seen only once. Recruited during active infection, patients (from Seattle) were subsequently followed longitudinally.

This rearrangement joins TRBV19 to TRBJ1-4; D remains ambiguous. What was sequenced was peripheral blood. The source of this sequence is a woman aged 40 to 50 with COVID-19, enrolled during active disease. CDR3 in amino acids: CASSTSGAPTNEKLFF. The CDR3 bases are TGTGCCAGTAGTACGAGCGGAGCCCCAACTAATGAAAAACTGTTTTTT.